This TCR beta chain derives from a study of T cells in Graves' hyperthyroidism and ophthalmopathy. The J segment lost 6 bases and the V segment lost 7 bases, leaving 18 bases of the junction unmatched. This CDR3 region has 16 residues. This clonotype was found many times. TCR beta CDR3 region amplification was performed from RNA transcripts. In the first-round RT-PCR of the TCR CDR3, the HTBI primer set was used. MiXCR, run by TCRdb on the multiplex PCR reads, gives a single entry per CDR3 protein. The table has roughly 420,000 distinct CDR3 sequences, roughly 14% seen once. This chain connects TRBV12-3 or TRBV12-4 to TRBJ2-7, with TRBD2 matching 7 bases. The specimen sequenced was blood. The clonotype comes from a woman between 18 and 29 years old with Graves' hyperthyroidism. The CDR3 protein is CASNDRTGGSRSEQYF. CDR3 bases: TGTGCCAGCAACGATCGTACCGGGGGGTCGCGGTCCGAGCAGTACTTC.